This TCR beta chain was found in a study of cytomegalovirus exposure and HLA in healthy donors. Study-wide context: Earlier, roughly 180 million T cells were analyzed, and over 95 million unique TCR beta sequences were found among them. Points from the study as a whole: A missense variant in DCLRE1C was later tied to TCR beta V- and J-gene trimming. Fewer than 200 TCR beta chains were listed as cytomegalovirus-associated.

PCR employed 60 Vbeta and 13 Jbeta primers. Per the original methods: An analysis performed later counted 74 million or so unique TCR beta chains (approximately 11 million of them shared). Profiled with immunoSEQ multiplex PCR; TCRdb holds only in-frame clones, not every one. V and J calls and clone size come straight from that table; D and trimming were deduced from the DNA. This table has around 150,000 clones, 75% appearing once. To note about this clone: Its antigen is unidentified.

V lost 6 bases to trimming and J lost 4 bases; unmatched junction nucleotides: 11. The length of the CDR3 is 15 residues. CDR1 SNHLY and CDR2 FYNNEI come from the germline V gene. The chain recombines TRBV2 with TRBJ1-2; the match to TRBD1 covers 7 bases. Sequencing used PBMCs. This clonotype was sampled from a man between 18 and 29 years old in good health and CMV-seropositive. In DNA, the CDR3 is TGTGCCAGCAGCGAAAACCTAGGGACAGTCTATGGCTACACCTTC. Translated, it gives CASSENLGTVYGYTF.